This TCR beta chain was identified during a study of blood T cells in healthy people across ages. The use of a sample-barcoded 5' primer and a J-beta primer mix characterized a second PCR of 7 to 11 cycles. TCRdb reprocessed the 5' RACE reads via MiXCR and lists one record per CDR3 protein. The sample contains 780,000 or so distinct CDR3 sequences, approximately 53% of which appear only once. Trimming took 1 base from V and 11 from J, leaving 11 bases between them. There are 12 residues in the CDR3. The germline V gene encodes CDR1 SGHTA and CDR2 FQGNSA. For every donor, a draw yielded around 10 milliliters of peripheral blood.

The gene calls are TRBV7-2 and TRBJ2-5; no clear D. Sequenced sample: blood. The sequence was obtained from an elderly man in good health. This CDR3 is CASSLGSIEQYF. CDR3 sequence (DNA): TGTGCCAGCAGCTTAGGTTCAATTGAGCAGTACTTC.